The 26 T cell receptor beta chains given below trace back to one sample, sequenced in a study of Graves' ophthalmopathy and Graves' hyperthyroidism. The TCR beta CDR3 regions underwent amplification from RNA transcripts. Second-round multiplex PCR followed a first-round RT-PCR using HTBI primers. TCRdb recomputed calls from the multiplex PCR reads with MiXCR, one row per CDR3 protein. This table holds some 350,000 distinct CDR3 sequences, approximately 17% found once. The sequenced material came from peripheral blood. All receptors come from an adult woman with stable Graves' hyperthyroidism.

This clonotype has ten or more counts. The chain joins TRBV25-1 to TRBJ2-7; D may be TRBD1 or TRBD2 (5 bases each). In germline, CDR1 is MGHDK, CDR2 SYGVNS. V was pared by 3 bases and J by 3 bases, with 21 bases between. CDR3 size: 17 residues. The CDR3, as DNA: TGTGCCAGCAGTGATGGGACGCATCCCTCTGGGCACTACGAGCAGTACTTC. Translating it yields CASSDGTHPSGHYEQYF.

The table lists this clonotype with a few counts. This chain uses TRBV19 with TRBJ1-5; no reliable D call. The CDR3 loop spans 14 amino acids. Per the germline V gene, CDR1 is LNHDA and CDR2 is SQIVND (reference sequence). V lost 5 bases and J 6 bases, leaving 14 bases between the germline ends. The CDR3 bases are TGTGCCAGTAGTCAGGCAGGCGCCGGTCAGCCCCAGCATTTT. Translation gives CASSQAGAGQPQHF.

This clonotype has a count of ten or more. V and J are TRBV28 and TRBJ1-1, with D perhaps matching TRBD1 (5 bases). Trimming pared 2 bases from V and 1 base from J, leaving 8 bases between. Germline CDR1 and CDR2: MDHEN and SYDVKM. The CDR3 runs to 14 residues. CDR3 residues: CASSLNRPNTEAFF. The CDR3 DNA reads as TGTGCCAGCAGTTTAAACAGGCCGAACACTGAAGCTTTCTTT.

The chain recombines TRBV12-3 or TRBV12-4 with TRBJ1-2; D gene unclear. CDR3 size: 13 residues. V lost 5 bases and J lost 1, with 8 bases in between. Here the CDR3 DNA reads TGTGCCAGCAGTACAAGCCTTAACTATGGCTACACCTTC. It yields the protein CASSTSLNYGYTF.

Only a few counts were recorded for this clonotype. This rearrangement joins TRBV29-1 to TRBJ2-7; TRBD1 aligns across 7 bases. The CDR3 is 12 residues long. V shed 6 bases and J 2 bases; nucleotides not matched to a gene: 4. Germline V gene sequence: CDR1 SQVTM, CDR2 ANQGSEA. The CDR3 DNA sequence: TGCAGCGTAAGACAGGGACCCTACGAGCAGTACTTC. Residues: CSVRQGPYEQYF.

This clonotype came up many times. V usage is TRBV28 and J usage is TRBJ2-7, with TRBD1 matching over 12 bases. CDR1 is MDHEN, CDR2 SYDVKM, per germline. Trimming cost V 7 bases and J 12 bases; bases outside gene matches: 13. The CDR3 is 14 residues long. The CDR3 region is CASTPSGTGGHGYF. CDR3 nucleotide sequence: TGTGCCAGCACCCCCTCCGGGACAGGGGGCCACGGGTACTTC.

This clonotype was seen many times. J is TRBJ1-6 and V is TRBV6-5; TRBD1 matches at 7 bases. With V trimmed by 4 bases and J by 4 bases, 1 base remained unmatched. The V gene's germline CDR1 is MNHEY and CDR2 SVGAGI. CDR3 length: 14 amino acids. CDR3 sequence (DNA): TGTGCCAGCAGTTCAGGGGGTTATAATTCACCCCTCCACTTT. Translating it yields CASSSGGYNSPLHF.

This clonotype was recorded at least ten times. This chain joins TRBV6-2 or TRBV6-3 and TRBJ2-7; D ambiguous. Per the germline V gene, CDR1 is MNHEY and CDR2 is SVGEGT. CDR3 length equals 13 residues. V was shortened by 10 bases and J by 5 bases, with 18 bases between the two germline ends. The CDR3 coding sequence is TGTGCCACTTCTCTCGGTTGGGCCGACGAGCAGTACTTC. It codes for CATSLGWADEQYF.

This clonotype was observed many times. The chain links TRBV3-1 to TRBJ2-4; D may match TRBD1 or TRBD2 (6 bases each). The CDR3 is 14 amino acids. Germline values: CDR1 LGHDT, CDR2 YNNKEL (reference sequence). Trimming pared 1 base from V and 7 bases from J, leaving 11 bases between. For the CDR3, the DNA is TGTGCCAGCAGCCAAGGGCAGGGGACTAACATTCAGTACTTC. It encodes CASSQGQGTNIQYF.

This clonotype occurred many times. The chain has TRBV15 and TRBJ1-2; D is uncertain. V was shortened by 1 base and J by 5 bases, with 11 bases between the two germline ends. The germline gives CDR1 LNHNV, CDR2 YYDKDF (reference sequence). The CDR3 has 14 residues. CDR3 sequence (DNA): TGTGCCACCAGCAGAGTTCCCAGCCCTTATGGCTACACCTTC. Translation: CATSRVPSPYGYTF.

This clonotype showed up many times. The rearrangement links TRBV6-1 to TRBJ2-5; 7 nucleotides line up with TRBD1. The germline V gene encodes CDR1 MNHNS and CDR2 SASEGT. The CDR3 is made up of 13 amino acids. The ends lost 6 bases at V and 5 bases at J; junction bases unmatched: 6. In DNA form, the CDR3 reads TGTGCCAGCAGGCTACAGGGGCGGGAGACCCAGTACTTC. Translated: CASRLQGRETQYF.

This clonotype was seen only a few times. This CDR3 reads CASSRAFRGQGNSPLHF. DNA of the CDR3: TGCGCCAGCAGCCGAGCTTTTAGGGGACAGGGAAACTCACCCCTCCACTTT. V usage is TRBV4-1 and J usage is TRBJ1-6; 9 positions agree with TRBD1. CDR1 is MGHRA, CDR2 YSYEKL, per germline. V was pared by 4 bases and J by 10 bases, with 14 bases of the junction left unmatched. CDR3 size: 17 residues.

This clonotype occurred many times. The chain carries TRBV6-4 and TRBJ1-5; 9 bases match TRBD1. Unmatched junction bases numbered 14, after V lost 7 bases and J lost 1 base. Germline V gene data show CDR1 as MRHNA and CDR2 as SNTAGT. This CDR3 is 18 amino acids long. CDR3 protein: CASTPPGQGKLSNQPQHF. CDR3 in DNA: TGTGCCAGCACCCCACCGGGACAGGGTAAACTAAGCAATCAGCCCCAGCATTTT.

This clonotype appeared a few times. The chain carries TRBV4-3 and TRBJ2-7; 9 bases map to TRBD2. Germline trimming cut 0 bases from V and 6 bases from J; bases unmatched to any gene: 12. This CDR3 contains 17 residues. Germline assignment: CDR1 LGHNA and CDR2 YSLEER. CDR3 sequence: CASSQDWSSGNVGEQYF. The CDR3 DNA sequence: TGCGCCAGCAGCCAAGATTGGTCTAGCGGGAATGTAGGCGAGCAGTACTTC.

This clonotype was seen more than once but under ten times. This sequence joins TRBV7-8 and TRBJ2-3; D remains unclear. V lost 1 base and J lost 1, with 6 bases in between. The length of the CDR3 is 14 residues. Germline CDR1 reads SGHVS; CDR2 reads FQNEAQ. Here the CDR3 DNA reads TGTGCCAGCAGCTTAGTGGCTGGCACAGATACGCAGTATTTT. The encoded protein is CASSLVAGTDTQYF.

This clonotype was seen repeatedly, ten times or more. The CDR3 spells CASSRTRDKAPTF. DNA for the CDR3: TGTGCCAGCAGCCGCACCCGGGACAAGGCACCTACCTTC. The chain is built from TRBV11-3 and TRBJ1-2; the D gene is possibly TRBD1 (6 bases). Trimming pared 5 bases from V and 14 bases from J, leaving 21 bases between. Germline V gene sequence: CDR1 SGHNT, CDR2 YENEEA. CDR3 length equals 13 residues.

This clonotype has a count of ten or more. The V and J genes are TRBV12-3 or TRBV12-4 and TRBJ2-2, with a tentative D call TRBD1 (5 bases). Trimming left V 5 bases short and J 2 bases short, with 15 bases between. The CDR3 extends over 16 amino acids. The CDR3 sequence is CASSQSGRANTGELFF. The DNA of the CDR3 is TGTGCCAGCAGTCAGTCTGGCAGGGCCAACACCGGGGAGCTGTTTTTT.

Comments on this clonotype: One end of the junction does not line up with germline, which may come from a read error. The chain links TRBV4-2 to TRBJ1-1; D is possibly TRBD1 (5 bases). This CDR3 is built from 14 residues. Germline CDR1 and CDR2: LGHNA and YNFKEQ. The CDR3 spells CASSQVGGMGQAVF. CDR3 nucleotides: TGTGCCAGCAGCCAAGTTGGGGGTATGGGCCAAGCTGTCTTT.

This clonotype occurred many times. V and J are TRBV5-1 and TRBJ2-7, with D perhaps matching TRBD2 (5 bases). V was clipped by 0 bases and J by 7 bases, with 11 bases between them. Germline CDR1 SGHRS, CDR2 YFSETQ. The CDR3 has 13 residues. In nucleotides, the CDR3 is TGCGCCAGCAGCTTGGTCGAGGGTCGGGAGCAGTACTTC. Protein product: CASSLVEGREQYF.

As for this clonotype: The conserved phenylalanine or tryptophan is not found at the CDR3 terminus, so this likely reflects a read error. It is unclear where the CDR3 begins or ends on the DNA, so no DNA is shown, and the CDR3 is as TCRdb lists it. The rearrangement uses TRBV6-1 and TRBJ1-5; whether TRBD1, the table's D call, matches the DNA was not checked. The CDR3 is 14 amino acids long, termini counted. Germline V gene data show CDR1 as MNHNS and CDR2 as SASEGT. CDR3 in amino acids: CASSEYRAGQPQQV.

CDR3 residues: CASINTGTPNYGYTF. The CDR3 DNA follows: TGTGCCAGCATAAATACCGGGACACCGAACTATGGCTACACCTTC. The rearrangement uses TRBV28 and TRBJ1-2; a weak D match, TRBD1 (6 bases). This CDR3 contains 15 residues. CDR1 MDHEN and CDR2 SYDVKM come from the germline V gene. With 7 bases removed from V and 2 bases from J, the gap between germline ends came to 17 bases.

Comment on this clonotype: A much larger clone differs by one base, so this may be a read error. The chain uses TRBV4-3 and TRBJ1-2; D call uncertain. This CDR3 is 15 amino acids long. Germline assignment: CDR1 LGHNA and CDR2 YSLEER. The CDR3: CTTSQEPRSNYGYTF. The CDR3 DNA reads as TGCACCACCAGCCAAGAACCTCGAAGTAACTATGGCTACACCTTC.

There are many counts of this clonotype. The chain has TRBV12-3 or TRBV12-4 and TRBJ1-1; a weak D match, TRBD1 (6 bases). Trimming shortened V by 6 bases and J by 10 bases, and 15 bases separated the two germline ends. This CDR3 has 12 amino acids. CDR3 amino acids: CASRSEWGPAFF. CDR3 in DNA: TGTGCCAGCAGGTCCGAGTGGGGGCCAGCTTTCTTT.

The chain carries TRBV5-1 and TRBJ1-2; D gene ambiguous. The CDR3 is 15 amino acids. Germline-derived CDR1 and CDR2 are SGHRS and YFSETQ. V shed 4 bases and J shed 1 base, with 14 bases lying between them. The CDR3 spells CASSETTRLNYGYTF. Written as DNA, the CDR3 is TGCGCCAGCAGCGAGACTACTCGACTTAACTATGGCTACACCTTC.

The chain is built from TRBV9 and TRBJ1-2; D is unresolved. This CDR3 is 14 amino acids long. CDR1 and CDR2 (germline): SGDLS, YYNGEE. The V end was cut by 0 bases, the J end by 6 bases, with 12 bases between. CDR3 region: CASSVGLLGDGYTF. The CDR3 DNA follows: TGTGCCAGCAGCGTAGGACTGCTTGGGGATGGCTACACCTTC.

This clonotype was counted ten times or more. The chain recombines TRBV10-3 with TRBJ2-7; TRBD1 agrees at 11 bases. The germline gives CDR1 ENHRY, CDR2 SYGVKD. J lost 1 base, V lost 3 bases, and 8 bases had no gene match. This CDR3 has 17 amino acids. CDR3 sequence: CAISELAGTGGSYEQYF. The CDR3 DNA is TGTGCCATCAGTGAATTAGCCGGGACAGGGGGGTCCTACGAGCAGTACTTC.